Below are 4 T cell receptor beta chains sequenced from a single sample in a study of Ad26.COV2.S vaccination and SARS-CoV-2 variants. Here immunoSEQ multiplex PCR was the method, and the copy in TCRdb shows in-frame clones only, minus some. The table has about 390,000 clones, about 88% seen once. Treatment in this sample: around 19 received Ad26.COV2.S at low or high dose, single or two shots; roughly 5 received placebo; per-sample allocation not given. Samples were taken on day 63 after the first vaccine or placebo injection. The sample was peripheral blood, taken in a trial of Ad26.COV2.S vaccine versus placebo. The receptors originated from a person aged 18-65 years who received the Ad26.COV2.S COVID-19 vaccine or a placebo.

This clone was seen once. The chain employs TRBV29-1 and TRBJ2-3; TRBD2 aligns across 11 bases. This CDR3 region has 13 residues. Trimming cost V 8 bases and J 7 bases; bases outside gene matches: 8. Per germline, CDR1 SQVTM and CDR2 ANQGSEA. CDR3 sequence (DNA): TGCAGCCCCTGTAGCGGGGGGGCGAATACGCAGTATTTT. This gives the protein CSPCSGGANTQYF.

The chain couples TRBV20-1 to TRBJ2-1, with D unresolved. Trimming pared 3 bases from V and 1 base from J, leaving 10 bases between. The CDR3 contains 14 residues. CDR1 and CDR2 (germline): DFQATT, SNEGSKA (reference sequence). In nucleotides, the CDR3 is TGCAGTGCTAGTGGCCCGACTTCCTACAATGAGCAGTTCTTC. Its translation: CSASGPTSYNEQFF.

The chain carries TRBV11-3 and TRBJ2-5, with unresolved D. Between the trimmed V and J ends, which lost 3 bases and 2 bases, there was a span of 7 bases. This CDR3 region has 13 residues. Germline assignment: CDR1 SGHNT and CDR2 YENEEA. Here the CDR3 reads CASSFGPQETQYF. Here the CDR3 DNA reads TGTGCCAGCAGCTTTGGGCCTCAAGAGACCCAGTACTTC.

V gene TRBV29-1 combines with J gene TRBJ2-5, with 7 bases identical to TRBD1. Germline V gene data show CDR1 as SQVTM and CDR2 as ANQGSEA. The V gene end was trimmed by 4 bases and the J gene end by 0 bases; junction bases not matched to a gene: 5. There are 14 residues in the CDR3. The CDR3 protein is CSVGGTEYQETQYF. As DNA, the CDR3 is TGCAGCGTTGGAGGGACAGAGTACCAAGAGACCCAGTACTTC.